Sequencing of this T cell receptor beta chain was carried out in a study of OX40 agonist ivuxolimab in advanced cancers. Germline lookup yields CDR1 GTSNPN and CDR2 SVGIG (reference sequence). The CDR3 has 16 residues. J was trimmed by 4 bases and V by 0 bases; bases with no gene match: 8. The protocol was immunoSEQ multiplex PCR, while the TCRdb copy is restricted to in-frame clones and leaves out a portion. This sample has over a thousand clones, with 76% found just once. Findings of the study overall: There was clonal expansion of CD4+ and CD8+ blood T cells by week 6 at 0.1 to 3.0 mg/kg. Normalized T-cell clonal expansion was also low in a subset of nonresponders.

Remarks on this clone: Its antigen remains unidentified.

This material was obtained in a trial of the OX40 agonist ivuxolimab. The chain couples TRBV30 to TRBJ2-4; TRBD2 agrees at 8 bases. This TCR came from an adult with an advanced solid tumor such as melanoma, head and neck, liver or kidney cancer. CDR3 nucleotides: TGTGCCTGGAGTGTTGGTGGGACTAGACTTAAAAACATTCAGTACTTC. As protein: CAWSVGGTRLKNIQYF.